Below, 10 T cell receptor beta chains from the same sample are listed, as sequenced in a study of blood T cell repertoires in COVID-19. Assay used: immunoSEQ multiplex PCR; TCRdb lists only in-frame clones, some missing. The sample has tens of thousands of clones; just over 90% are singletons. Sequenced sample: peripheral blood. Every receptor here comes from a man between 50 and 59 years old with active COVID-19.

CDR3 DNA sequence: TGTGCCAGCAGACTAAAAACAGGGAGCGCTGAAGCTTTCTTT. This gives the protein CASRLKTGSAEAFF. The chain combines TRBV3-1 (or the pseudogene TRBV3-2) with TRBJ1-1; the D gene is possibly TRBD1 (6 bases). The CDR3 totals 14 residues. Between the trimmed V and J ends, which lost 6 bases and 6 bases, there was a span of 17 bases. Germline V gene sequence: CDR1 LGHDT, CDR2 YNNKEL (reference sequence).

On this clone: One end of the junction is discordant with germline, which a read error may explain. The chain is built from TRBV6-1 and TRBJ1-3, with a weak D call TRBD1 (6 bases). This CDR3 spans 15 amino acids. Germline loops: CDR1 MNHNS, CDR2 SASEGT. CDR3 residues: CASSKATGSGNTIYF. Written as DNA, the CDR3 is TGTGCCAGCAGTAAAGCTACAGGGTCCGGAAACACCATATATTTT.

V usage is TRBV19 and J usage is TRBJ1-1, with D possibly TRBD1 on 5 matching bases. CDR1 and CDR2 (germline): LNHDA, SQIVND (reference sequence). Trimming took 6 bases from V and 0 from J, leaving 14 bases between them. This CDR3 is 15 amino acids long. The CDR3 protein is CASSHTGGLNTEAFF. CDR3 nucleotides: TGTGCCAGTAGCCATACCGGGGGATTGAACACTGAAGCTTTCTTT. Full variable domain (remainder filled in from reference TRBV19 and TRBJ1-1): DGGITQSPKYLFRKEGQNVTLSCEQNLNHDAMYWYRQDPGQGLRLIYYSQIVNDFQKGDIAEGYSVSREKKESFPLTVTSAQKNPTAFYLCASSHTGGLNTEAFFGQGTRLTVV.

The chain is built from TRBV21-1 and TRBJ2-7; the tabulated D call, TRBD2, remains unverified against the DNA. TRBV21-1 constitutes a pseudogene. The CDR3 extends over 12 amino acids. Here the CDR3 reads CASTQREYEQYF. CDR3 DNA sequence: TGTGCCAGCACCCAAAGGGAGTACGAGCAGTACTTC.

The genes are TRBV5-4 and TRBJ2-3, with TRBD1 matching 7 bases. The CDR3 has 15 amino acids. V dropped 0 bases and J dropped 1; count of bases not matched to a gene: 2. Germline CDR1 and CDR2: SGHNT and YYREEE (reference sequence). The CDR3 region has the DNA TGTGCCAGCAGCTTGGGACAGGGAGGCACAGATACGCAGTATTTT. Amino acid sequence: CASSLGQGGTDTQYF.

The rearrangement joins TRBV28 to TRBJ1-5; a possible D gene is TRBD1 (6 bases). The CDR3 sequence is 13 residues long. V was pared by 7 bases and J by 1 base, with 8 bases between. The germline V gene encodes CDR1 MDHEN and CDR2 SYDVKM. This CDR3 is CASMDSSNQPQHF. CDR3 in DNA: TGTGCCAGCATGGACAGCAGCAATCAGCCCCAGCATTTT.

The chain links TRBV3-1 (or the pseudogene TRBV3-2) to TRBJ2-7; D gene uncertain. Germline-derived CDR1 and CDR2 are LGHDT and YNNKEL (reference sequence). Trimming took 1 base from V and 0 from J, leaving 7 bases between them. The CDR3 has 14 amino acids. CDR3 in DNA: TGTGCCAGCAGCCAAGGACGGAGCTCCTACGAGCAGTACTTC. Translation: CASSQGRSSYEQYF.

V and J are TRBV28 and TRBJ1-6; TRBD1 is a possible D gene (6 bases). Looked up from germline, CDR1 is MDHEN and CDR2 is SYDVKM. The V end was cut by 10 bases, the J end by 1 base, with 14 bases between. CDR3 length equals 15 residues. The CDR3 loop is CATLTGFSYNSPLHF. CDR3 coding DNA: TGTGCCACCTTAACAGGGTTTTCCTATAATTCACCCCTCCACTTT. The complete variable domain, with remaining parts taken from reference TRBV28 and TRBJ1-6, reads DVKVTQSSRYLVKRTGEKVFLECVQDMDHENMFWYRQDPGLGLRLIYFSYDVKMKEKGDIPEGYSVSREKKERFSLILESASTNQTSMYLCATLTGFSYNSPLHFGNGTRLTVT.

V usage is TRBV27 and J usage is TRBJ2-7; TRBD2 matches at 14 bases. V lost 1 base to trimming and J lost 3 bases; unmatched junction nucleotides: 11. Germline V gene sequence: CDR1 MNHEY, CDR2 SMNVEV (reference sequence). This CDR3 comprises 19 residues. CDR3 bases: TGTGCCAGCAGTTTATTTGGGGGACTAGCGGGAGCGAACTTCTACGAGCAGTACTTC. It encodes CASSLFGGLAGANFYEQYF.

The J gene is TRBJ2-2, the V gene TRBV28; D might be TRBD1 (6 bases). The germline CDR1 and CDR2 sequences are MDHEN and SYDVKM. The CDR3 is 18 amino acids. Trimming removed 5 bases at V and 3 bases at J, with 22 bases between. CDR3 sequence (DNA): TGTGCCAGCAGTCATCCTACTACAGGGTCCTCTTACACCGGGGAGCTGTTTTTT. Translating gives CASSHPTTGSSYTGELFF.